One sample yielded the 19 T cell receptor beta chains listed below, sequenced in a study of T-cell reconstitution after alpha-beta-depleted transplantation in children (dated by TCRdb to 2016 to 2017). Libraries were prepared through PCR. TCRdb records Illumina HiSeq 2500 as the sequencer. Molecular barcoding was employed in the preparation of TCR libraries, with unique molecular identifiers being used to normalize TCRbeta repertoire quantification. TCRdb reprocessing: public reads trimmed at Q25 with fastp, clones called with MiXCR, in-frame beta chains kept. Every CDR3 protein is listed once, alongside the most common genes and DNA of its rows. For this sample there are around 60,000 distinct CDR3 sequences; approximately 43% appear just once. The ten largest clones represent approximately 98% of the sample. The sample's treatment or condition label, in plain terms: allogeneic hematopoietic cell transplantation with graft depleted of TCRalphabeta T cells and CD19 B cells.

The sample here was PBMCs, mostly from graft donor cells, taken 360 days after TCRalphabeta/CD19-depleted stem cell transplant. The receptor set was obtained from a male patient under 18 who had a stem cell transplant for acute lymphoblastic leukemia, so the T cells may come from the graft donor.

This chain joins TRBV20-1 and TRBJ2-1; possible D gene TRBD2, 5 bases. Germline V gene lookup returns CDR1 DFQATT and CDR2 SNEGSKA (reference sequence). The V end was cut by 4 bases, the J end by 6 bases, with 10 bases between. The CDR3 length is 12 residues. The CDR3 protein is CSANDYSNEQFF. The CDR3 DNA reads as TGCAGTGCTAATGACTATTCCAATGAGCAGTTCTTC.

This clonotype appeared a few times. The rearrangement joins TRBV12-3 or TRBV12-4 to TRBJ2-1; no clear D. The CDR3 totals 10 residues. V dropped 3 bases and J dropped 10 bases, with 4 bases sitting between them. CDR3 region: CASSLREQFF. CDR3 nucleotide sequence: TGTGCCAGCAGTTTGAGGGAGCAGTTCTTC.

Only a few counts were recorded for this clonotype. The chain couples TRBV29-1 to TRBJ1-5; D is perhaps TRBD1 (6 bases). Germline V lookup: CDR1 SQVTM, CDR2 ANQGSEA. V was trimmed by 6 bases and J by 9 bases, leaving 15 bases between them. This CDR3 is 12 amino acids long. CDR3 bases: TGCAGCGTAGGACAGAGCATAGGGCCCCAGCATTTT. Its protein product is CSVGQSIGPQHF.

The chain has TRBV2 and TRBJ1-1, with TRBD1 as a possible D gene (5 bases). Trimming took off 3 bases at V and 1 base at J, with 6 bases between the two ends. The CDR3 runs 13 residues. The V gene's germline CDR1 is SNHLY and CDR2 FYNNEI. This CDR3 is CASSDGGNTEAFF. The CDR3 bases are TGTGCCAGCAGTGATGGGGGGAACACTGAAGCTTTCTTT.

This sequence joins TRBV12-3 or TRBV12-4 and TRBJ2-2; D not certain. Between the trimmed V and J ends, which lost 3 bases and 0 bases, there was a span of 11 bases. There are 16 residues in the CDR3. The CDR3 spells CASSFRTVSNTGELFF. The CDR3 nucleotides are TGTGCCAGCAGTTTCAGGACGGTTTCGAACACCGGGGAGCTGTTTTTT.

This clonotype was recorded a few times. The CDR3 DNA reads as TGCGCCAGCAGCCTTCTGGGACAGGGCGAGACCCAGTACTTC. Amino acids: CASSLLGQGETQYF. The chain employs TRBV4-1 and TRBJ2-5; the match to TRBD1 covers 9 bases. The germline V gene has CDR1 MGHRA and CDR2 YSYEKL. The CDR3 totals 14 residues. V shed 4 bases, J shed 5 bases, and the junction held 5 bases outside the gene matches.

This chain uses TRBV27 with TRBJ2-3; D call uncertain. The CDR3 spans 15 residues. Germline values: CDR1 MNHEY, CDR2 SMNVEV (reference sequence). V was shortened by 4 bases and J by 2 bases, with 13 bases between the two germline ends. The DNA of the CDR3 is TGTGCCAGCAGTTGGAACTCCCCGGTCACAGATACGCAGTATTTT. As protein: CASSWNSPVTDTQYF.

This clonotype was seen more than once but under ten times. The chain combines TRBV14 with TRBJ2-7; D not certain. The CDR3 spans 13 residues. The germline V gene has CDR1 SGHDN and CDR2 FVKESK. Trimming left V 3 bases short and J 3 bases short, with 9 bases between. DNA for the CDR3: TGTGCCAGCAGCCAGGACCGTTACTACGAGCAGTACTTC. Encoded protein: CASSQDRYYEQYF.

J is TRBJ2-1 and V is TRBV7-6, with 10 positions matching TRBD1. V lost 4 bases, J lost 6 bases, and 9 bases stayed unmatched. The CDR3 runs 16 residues. The germline gives CDR1 SGHVS, CDR2 FNYEAQ. CDR3 loop: CASSSLIRTGGNEQFF. The CDR3 bases are TGTGCCAGCAGCTCCCTAATTAGGACAGGGGGCAATGAGCAGTTCTTC.

There are a few counts of this clonotype. This chain uses TRBV7-9 with TRBJ1-1, with a possible D match to TRBD1 (5 bases). The CDR3 has 12 amino acids. Looked up from germline, CDR1 is SEHNR and CDR2 is FQNEAQ (reference sequence). Trimming shortened V by 1 base and J by 6 bases, and 6 bases separated the two germline ends. CDR3 loop: CASSLVGAEAFF. The DNA of the CDR3 is TGTGCCAGCAGCTTAGTGGGGGCTGAAGCTTTCTTT.

This clonotype has at least ten counts. V is TRBV12-3 or TRBV12-4 and J is TRBJ2-3; D may be TRBD1 or TRBD2 (5 bases each). The CDR3 covers 15 residues. V gave up 2 bases and J gave up 6 bases, with 15 bases separating them. CDR3: CASSLFVSGTDTQYF. The CDR3 coding sequence is TGTGCCAGCAGTTTATTCGTCAGTGGGACGGATACGCAGTATTTT.

This sequence joins TRBV12-3 or TRBV12-4 and TRBJ1-5; D is unclear. V lost 6 bases and J 0 bases, leaving 15 bases between the germline ends. This CDR3 is 16 amino acids long. The CDR3, as DNA: TGTGCCAGCAGGGAGGATAAGAGGTCTAGCAATCAGCCCCAGCATTTT. Translating gives CASREDKRSSNQPQHF.

The chain links TRBV25-1 to TRBJ2-5; D is undetermined. The CDR3 is made up of 13 amino acids. CDR1 and CDR2 from the germline V gene are MGHDK and SYGVNS. V lost 6 bases and J 2 bases, leaving 10 bases between the germline ends. The CDR3 here is CASSLVPQETQYF. CDR3 nucleotide sequence: TGTGCCAGCAGCTTGGTACCTCAAGAGACCCAGTACTTC.

The J gene is TRBJ2-7, the V gene TRBV29-1; possible D gene TRBD1, 5 bases. Germline-derived CDR1 and CDR2 are SQVTM and ANQGSEA. V lost 5 bases, J lost 0 bases, and 14 bases lay in between. The CDR3 has 14 residues. For the CDR3, the DNA is TGCAGCGTTCAGGGTTGGCAGGACTCCTACGAGCAGTACTTC. It codes for CSVQGWQDSYEQYF.

The chain joins TRBV6-1 to TRBJ2-7; D gene unclear. V was cut by 5 bases and J by 0 bases, with 17 bases left in between. CDR1 and CDR2 from the germline V gene are MNHNS and SASEGT. The CDR3 totals 16 residues. In DNA form, the CDR3 reads TGTGCCAGCAGTCCACATCGGAGTTCCTCCTCCTACGAGCAGTACTTC. Its translation is CASSPHRSSSSYEQYF.

The V and J genes are TRBV6-5 and TRBJ2-4; no definite D call. The CDR3 loop spans 15 amino acids. CDR1 MNHEY and CDR2 SVGAGI come from the germline V gene. Trimming left V 2 bases short and J 6 bases short, with 14 bases between. CDR3 loop: CASSYVPLMGNIQYF. CDR3 bases: TGTGCCAGCAGTTACGTACCGCTCATGGGAAACATTCAGTACTTC.

The chain is built from TRBV7-6 and TRBJ2-2; D perhaps matches TRBD1 (6 bases). The V gene's germline CDR1 is SGHVS and CDR2 FNYEAQ. V was pared by 5 bases and J by 6 bases, with 13 bases between. The CDR3 spans 14 residues. For the CDR3, the DNA is TGTGCCAGCAGCGACCGACAGGACGCCGGGGAGCTGTTTTTT. Protein: CASSDRQDAGELFF.

CDR3 nucleotide sequence: TGTGCCAGCAGGGGCGCCGGGGAGCTGTTTTTT. As protein: CASRGAGELFF. This chain links TRBV28 with TRBJ2-2, with no clear D. The length of the CDR3 is 11 residues. Trimming left V 6 bases short and J 6 bases short, with 5 bases between. Germline CDR1 and CDR2: MDHEN and SYDVKM.

This clonotype showed up just a few times. The V call is TRBV4-3, the J call TRBJ2-1; TRBD1 agrees at 11 bases. V lost 4 bases to trimming and J lost 10 bases; unmatched junction nucleotides: 6. The CDR3 is made up of 14 amino acids. The V gene's germline CDR1 is LGHNA and CDR2 YSLEER. In nucleotides, the CDR3 is TGCGCCAGCAGCCCGGGACAGGGGGTTCAGGAGCAGTTCTTC. Amino acids: CASSPGQGVQEQFF.